A selection of T cell receptor beta chains follows, all from one sample in a study of T-cell memory formation after mild COVID-19. TCRdb re-derived calls from the 5' RACE reads in MiXCR, one entry per CDR3 protein. The sample yields about 270,000 distinct CDR3 sequences, 15% to 20% seen once. Sequenced input: PBMCs or a T cell subset sorted from them (not recorded which). The receptors shown here come from a man aged 18 to 30 who had mild COVID-19 (a few samples of this study predate the infection). Cell type and time point are not known. CDR3s include the opening cysteine and the closing phenylalanine or tryptophan. Each record gives: V gene, clone size, D gene, J gene, CDR3 DNA, CDR3 protein. D genes are given only for firm matches. Clone size is given for some rows only: seen once, a few or many times, or a class if the clone is expanded.

TRBV12-3/TRBV12-4	NA	NA	TRBJ2-2	TGTGCCAGCAGTTTAGTTCCGGGGGACACCGGGGAGCTGTTTTTT	CASSLVPGDTGELFF
TRBV7-8	NA	TRBD1	TRBJ2-7	TGTGCCAGCAGCTTAGACAGGACAGGCTCCTACGAGCAGTACTTC	CASSLDRTGSYEQYF
TRBV7-2	NA	TRBD2	TRBJ2-1	TGTGCCAGCAGCGCCCCTTCCCTAGCGGGGAGTGCGTCGAATGAGCAGTTCTTC	CASSAPSLAGSASNEQFF
TRBV28	NA	NA	TRBJ2-5	TGTGCCAGCAGTGCCTTGGGGCTAGCCTCGGACTTC	CASSALGLASDF
TRBV3-1	NA	TRBD1	TRBJ2-2	TGTGCCAGCAGCCAAGATCAGGGGGCCACCGGGGAGCTGTTTTTT	CASSQDQGATGELFF
TRBV7-6	NA	NA	TRBJ2-1	TGTGCCAGCAGCCGGAGTTTGTTAGGTGAGCAGTTCTTC	CASSRSLLGEQFF
TRBV20-1	NA	NA	TRBJ1-6	TGCAGTGCTTCTTGGGGGGCAGGGGATAATTCACCCCTCCACTTT	CSASWGAGDNSPLHF
TRBV20-1	NA	NA	TRBJ1-3	TGCAGTGCCGGACATGCCTCTGGAAACACCATATATTTT	CSAGHASGNTIYF
TRBV10-2	NA	TRBD1	TRBJ1-6	TGCGCCAGCAGTAACAGGGGAGATAAGTATAATTCACCCCTCCACTTT	CASSNRGDKYNSPLHF
TRBV6-5	NA	NA	TRBJ2-2	TGTGCCAGCAGCCAGAGACCGCACGGCACTGGGGAGCTGTTTTTT	CASSQRPHGTGELFF
TRBV3-1	NA	NA	TRBJ2-4	TGTGCCAGCAGCCAAGTCGGGGCCGGGGCGGCCAAAAACATTCAGTACTTC	CASSQVGAGAAKNIQYF
TRBV5-6	few	TRBD1	TRBJ1-2	TGTGCCAGCAGCTTCGACAGGGCTGGATACTATGGCTACACCTTC	CASSFDRAGYYGYTF
TRBV4-3	few	TRBD1	TRBJ2-2	TGCGCCAGCAGCCAGTTCGACAGGGACCTCACCGGGGAGCTGTTTTTT	CASSQFDRDLTGELFF
TRBV5-1	NA	NA	TRBJ1-6	TGCGCCAGCAGCTTGGTTTCGGGCGGTTCACCCCTCCACTTT	CASSLVSGGSPLHF
TRBV7-6	NA	NA	TRBJ2-1	TGTGCCAGCAGCTTGGGGGGGCCTGGGAATGAGCAGTTCTTC	CASSLGGPGNEQFF
TRBV25-1	many	NA	TRBJ2-3	TGTGCCAGCAGTGAGTGGTCAGAGTTCACAGATACGCAGTATTTT	CASSEWSEFTDTQYF
TRBV11-1	NA	TRBD1	TRBJ1-6	TGTGCCAGCAGCTTAGAGACAGGGGTCGGTTCACCCCTCCACTTT	CASSLETGVGSPLHF
TRBV20-1	many	NA	TRBJ2-7	TGCAGTGTCTCATTCCGGGACTCGAATGAGCAGTACTTC	CSVSFRDSNEQYF
TRBV29-1	NA	NA	TRBJ2-3	TGCAGCGTCCGACTAGAGAGCACAGATACGCAGTATTTT	CSVRLESTDTQYF
TRBV7-9	NA	TRBD1	TRBJ2-2	TGTGCCAGCAGCCCCCGGACAGGGGGCCCCACTCGTAGTACGGAGCTGTTTTTT	CASSPRTGGPTRSTELFF
TRBV7-2	many	TRBD2	TRBJ2-1	TGTGCCAGCAGCGCCGGACTAGCGGGGGGAAATGAGCAGTTCTTC	CASSAGLAGGNEQFF
TRBV7-2	NA	NA	TRBJ2-3	TGTGCCAGCAGCTTCCCCAGGGTCGGGAGCACAGATACGCAGTATTTT	CASSFPRVGSTDTQYF
TRBV4-3	few	TRBD1	TRBJ1-2	TGCGCCAGCAGCCAAGAGGGACAGCCTAACTATGGCTACACCTTC	CASSQEGQPNYGYTF
TRBV20-1	NA	TRBD2	TRBJ2-7	TGCAGTGCTCCCCGGACTAGCGGGGGGGAGCAGTACTTC	CSAPRTSGGEQYF
TRBV24-1	few	TRBD1	TRBJ2-3	TGTGCCACCAGTGATGCGACAGGGACCGGGGATACGCAGTATTTT	CATSDATGTGDTQYF
TRBV5-1	many	NA	TRBJ2-7	TGCGCCAGCAGCTTCCAGGGGGAGCAGTACTTC	CASSFQGEQYF
TRBV12-3/TRBV12-4	NA	NA	TRBJ2-4	TGTGCCAGCAGCCGCGGACAGACACTAGCCAAAAACATTCAGTACTTC	CASSRGQTLAKNIQYF
TRBV4-3	once	NA	TRBJ2-2	TGCGCCAGCAGCCCTTCCCCGGGCGGCACCGGGGAGCTGTTTTTT	CASSPSPGGTGELFF
TRBV7-9	NA	NA	TRBJ2-1	TGTGCCAGCAGCTTTAGGGGAGGGGGCAATGAGCAGTTCTTC	CASSFRGGGNEQFF
TRBV27	few	NA	TRBJ2-5	TGTGCCAGCAGTTCGCGGGGCCGAGGGACCCAGTACTTC	CASSSRGRGTQYF
TRBV27	few	NA	TRBJ2-2	TGTGCCAGCCGCGTCGGGGGCACGGGGGAGCTGTTTTTT	CASRVGGTGELFF
TRBV6-5	few	TRBD1	TRBJ1-2	TGTGCCAGCAGCAGACAGGGGGCCTATGGCTACACCTTC	CASSRQGAYGYTF
TRBV7-8	NA	TRBD2	TRBJ2-7	TGTGCCAGCAGCCGGACTAGCAGTGCCTACGAGCAGTACTTC	CASSRTSSAYEQYF
TRBV5-4	once	NA	TRBJ1-6	TGTGCCAGCAGCCGTAGACAGGAAAATTCACCCCTCCACTTT	CASSRRQENSPLHF
TRBV7-2	few	NA	TRBJ2-2	TGTGCCAGCAGCTTTAGTTTAGACACCGGGGAGCTGTTTTTT	CASSFSLDTGELFF
TRBV12-3/TRBV12-4	few	NA	TRBJ2-5	TGTGCCAGCAGTTCGGACCGTTGGTCCCAGTACTTC	CASSSDRWSQYF
TRBV5-1	few	NA	TRBJ2-1	TGCGCCAGCCAGAGCCCTGATGGGTACAATGAGCAGTTCTTC	CASQSPDGYNEQFF
TRBV4-1	few	TRBD1	TRBJ2-7	TGCGCCAGCAGTGACAGGGGGCTGTCCTACGAGCAGTACTTC	CASSDRGLSYEQYF
TRBV5-1	few	NA	TRBJ2-2	TGCGCCAGCAGCTTTATGACAACGAACACCGGGGAGCTGTTTTTT	CASSFMTTNTGELFF
TRBV5-6	few	TRBD2	TRBJ2-1	TGTGCCACCGCTAAGACGGGGGGGTACAATGAGCAGTTCTTC	CATAKTGGYNEQFF
TRBV2	many	NA	TRBJ1-6	TGTGCCAGCGGTTACCGGGACGGGAATTCACCCCTCCACTTT	CASGYRDGNSPLHF
TRBV29-1	few	TRBD2	TRBJ2-1	TGCAGCGTTGAGGGCCGCGGGGGGGCCGTTCATGAGCAGTTCTTC	CSVEGRGGAVHEQFF
TRBV14	few	NA	TRBJ2-4	TGTGCCAGCAGCCAAGACACTGAAAACATTCAGTACTTC	CASSQDTENIQYF
TRBV6-4	few	NA	TRBJ2-3	TGTGCCCCACCCCGCACAGATACGCAGTATTTT	CAPPRTDTQYF
TRBV2	NA	NA	TRBJ1-1	TGTGCCAGCAGTGAATGGGGGGCTGAAGCTTTCTTT	CASSEWGAEAFF
TRBV5-1	few	TRBD2	TRBJ2-3	TGCGCCAGCAGCTTGGGTCGGGCTAGCGGGGAATATAGCACAGATACGCAGTATTTT	CASSLGRASGEYSTDTQYF
TRBV6-2/TRBV6-3	NA	NA	TRBJ2-5	TGTGCCAGCAGTTACGTCGGGAGTTGGGAGACCCAGTACTTC	CASSYVGSWETQYF
TRBV10-2	few	NA	TRBJ2-5	TGCGCCAGCAGCAGGGTAACGCAAGAGACCCAGTACTTC	CASSRVTQETQYF
TRBV5-5	NA	NA	TRBJ2-1	TGTGCCAGCACCCCGCAAGGGGCCACCTCCTACAATGAGCAGTTCTTC	CASTPQGATSYNEQFF
TRBV5-1	NA	NA	TRBJ1-5	TGCGCCAGCAGCTTGGGTCGAGTTGGAGGAGGGGTCCTGACGGGGCCCCAGCATTTT	CASSLGRVGGGVLTGPQHF
TRBV5-1	NA	NA	TRBJ1-2	TGCGCCAGCAGCTTGGCCCGGGTGGGAGGTGGCTACACCTTC	CASSLARVGGGYTF
TRBV20-1	NA	NA	TRBJ1-4	TGCAGTGCCCCCCCAGGGCAGTTT	CSAPPGQF